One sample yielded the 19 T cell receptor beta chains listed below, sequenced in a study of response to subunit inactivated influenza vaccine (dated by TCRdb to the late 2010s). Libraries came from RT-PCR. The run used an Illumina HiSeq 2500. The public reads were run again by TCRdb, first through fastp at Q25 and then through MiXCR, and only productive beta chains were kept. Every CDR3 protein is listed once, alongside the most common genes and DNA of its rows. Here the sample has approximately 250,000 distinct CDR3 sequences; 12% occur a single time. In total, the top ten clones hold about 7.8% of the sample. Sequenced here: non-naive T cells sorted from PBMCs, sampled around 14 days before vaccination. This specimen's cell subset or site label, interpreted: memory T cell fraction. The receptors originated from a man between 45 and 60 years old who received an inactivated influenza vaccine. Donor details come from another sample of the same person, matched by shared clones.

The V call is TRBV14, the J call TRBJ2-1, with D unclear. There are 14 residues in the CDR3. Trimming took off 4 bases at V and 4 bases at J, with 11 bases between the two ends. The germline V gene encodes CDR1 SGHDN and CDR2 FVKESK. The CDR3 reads CASSPTGRYNEQFF. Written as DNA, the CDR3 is TGTGCCAGCAGCCCGACCGGCCGTTACAATGAGCAGTTCTTC.

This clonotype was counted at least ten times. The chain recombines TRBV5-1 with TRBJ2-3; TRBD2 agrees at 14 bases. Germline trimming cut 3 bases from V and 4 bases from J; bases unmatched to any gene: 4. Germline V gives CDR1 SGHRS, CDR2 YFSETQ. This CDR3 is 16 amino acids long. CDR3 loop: CASSSGLAGGPDTQYF. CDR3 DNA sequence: TGCGCCAGCAGCTCCGGACTAGCGGGAGGTCCAGATACGCAGTATTTT.

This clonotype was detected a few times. The CDR3 coding sequence is TGTGCCAGCTTCGTGGGGCAGCGGCTCCGCACAGATACGCAGTATTTT. It is translated as CASFVGQRLRTDTQYF. This sequence joins TRBV21-1 and TRBJ2-3; the table's D call, TRBD1, was not checked against the DNA. TRBV21-1 is termed a pseudogene. This CDR3 is built from 16 residues.

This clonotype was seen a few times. CDR3 residues: CASSQRAGSAGGEETQYF. The CDR3 bases are TGTGCCAGCAGCCAAAGGGCAGGATCTGCGGGAGGGGAAGAGACCCAGTACTTC. The genes are TRBV4-2 and TRBJ2-5; 9 bases are a match to TRBD2. Germline V lookup: CDR1 LGHNA, CDR2 YNFKEQ. V lost 2 bases and J lost 3; bases outside the gene matches: 13. The CDR3 has 18 residues.

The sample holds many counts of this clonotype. CDR3 residues: CASSPTSGGLRFSTDTQYF. The CDR3, as DNA: TGTGCCAGCAGCCCGACTAGCGGGGGGCTTAGATTCAGCACAGATACGCAGTATTTT. The chain has TRBV11-2 and TRBJ2-3; 13 bases line up with TRBD2. CDR3 length equals 19 residues. CDR1 is SGHAT and CDR2 is FQNNGV in the germline V gene. The junction had 11 bases not matched to a gene; V was cut back by 5 bases and J by 0 bases.

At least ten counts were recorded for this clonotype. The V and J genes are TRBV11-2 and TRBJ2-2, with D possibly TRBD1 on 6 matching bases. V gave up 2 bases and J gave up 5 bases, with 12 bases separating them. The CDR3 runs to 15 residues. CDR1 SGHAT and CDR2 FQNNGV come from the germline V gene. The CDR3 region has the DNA TGTGCCAGCAGCTTAAGAACAGGGTTTACCGGGGAGCTGTTTTTT. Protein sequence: CASSLRTGFTGELFF.

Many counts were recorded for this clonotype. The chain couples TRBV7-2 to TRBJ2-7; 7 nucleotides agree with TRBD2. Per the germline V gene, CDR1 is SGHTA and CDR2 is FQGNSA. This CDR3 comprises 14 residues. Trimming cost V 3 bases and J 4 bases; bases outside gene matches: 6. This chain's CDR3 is CASSLRASGYEQYF. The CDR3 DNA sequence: TGTGCCAGCAGCTTGAGGGCTAGCGGATACGAGCAGTACTTC.

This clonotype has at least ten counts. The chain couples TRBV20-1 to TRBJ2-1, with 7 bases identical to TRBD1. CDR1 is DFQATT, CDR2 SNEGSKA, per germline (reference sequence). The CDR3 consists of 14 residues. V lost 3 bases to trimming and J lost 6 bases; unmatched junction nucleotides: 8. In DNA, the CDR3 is TGCAGTGCTAGTAGACAGGGTAGGGGCAATGAGCAGTTCTTC. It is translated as CSASRQGRGNEQFF.

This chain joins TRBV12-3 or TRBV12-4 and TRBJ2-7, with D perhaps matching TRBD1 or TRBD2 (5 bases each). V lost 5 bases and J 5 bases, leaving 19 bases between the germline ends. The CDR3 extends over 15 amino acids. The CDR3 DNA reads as TGTGCCAGCAGTGGCCTGGCGACCGGGACGAACGAGCAGTACTTC. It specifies CASSGLATGTNEQYF.

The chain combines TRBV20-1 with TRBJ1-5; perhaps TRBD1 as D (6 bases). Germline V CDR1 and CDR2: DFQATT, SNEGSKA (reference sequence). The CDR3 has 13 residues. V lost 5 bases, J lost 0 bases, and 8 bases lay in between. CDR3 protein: CSAGTSSNQPQHF. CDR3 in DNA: TGCAGTGCTGGGACATCTAGCAATCAGCCCCAGCATTTT.

CDR3 nucleotides: TGTGCCAGCAGCCAAGAAGAGAGGGGGCCCTACAATGAGCAGTTCTTC. This translates into CASSQEERGPYNEQFF. The rearrangement links TRBV4-2 to TRBJ2-1; 7 bases fit TRBD1. The trim removed 0 bases at V and 2 bases at J, leaving 4 bases unmatched. Germline V CDR1 and CDR2: LGHNA, YNFKEQ. This CDR3 contains 16 residues.

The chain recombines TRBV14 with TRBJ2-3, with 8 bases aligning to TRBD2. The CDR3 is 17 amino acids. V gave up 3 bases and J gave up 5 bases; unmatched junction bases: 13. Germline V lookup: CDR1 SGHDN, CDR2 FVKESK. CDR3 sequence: CASSQLRGDVRKDTQYF. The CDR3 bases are TGTGCCAGCAGCCAGCTGCGGGGGGACGTTCGGAAAGATACGCAGTATTTT.

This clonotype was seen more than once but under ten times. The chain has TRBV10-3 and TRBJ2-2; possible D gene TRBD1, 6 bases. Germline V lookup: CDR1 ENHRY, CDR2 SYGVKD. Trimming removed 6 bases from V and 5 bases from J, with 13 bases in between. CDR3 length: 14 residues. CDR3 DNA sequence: TGTGCCATCAGCCCCCGGGACACGACCGGGGAGCTGTTTTTT. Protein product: CAISPRDTTGELFF.

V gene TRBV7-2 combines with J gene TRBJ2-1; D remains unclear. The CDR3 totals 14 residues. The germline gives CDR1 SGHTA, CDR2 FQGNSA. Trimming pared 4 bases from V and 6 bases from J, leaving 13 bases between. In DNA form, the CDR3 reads TGTGCCAGCAGCTCTATGACTCGTAGCAATGAGCAGTTCTTC. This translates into CASSSMTRSNEQFF.

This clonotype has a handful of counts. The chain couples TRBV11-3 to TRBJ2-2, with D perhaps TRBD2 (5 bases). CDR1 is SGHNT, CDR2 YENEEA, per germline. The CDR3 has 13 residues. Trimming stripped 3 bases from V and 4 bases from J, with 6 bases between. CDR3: CASSFTSTGELFF. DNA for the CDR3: TGTGCCAGCAGCTTCACTAGCACCGGGGAGCTGTTTTTT.

Here the CDR3 DNA reads TGTGCCAGCAGTGAAATGGTCAGGGGGTCGGAGACCCAGTACTTC. This encodes CASSEMVRGSETQYF. The chain joins TRBV6-1 to TRBJ2-5; 7 nucleotides align to TRBD1. The CDR3 sequence is 15 residues long. CDR1 MNHNS and CDR2 SASEGT come from the germline V gene. V dropped 2 bases and J dropped 5; count of bases not matched to a gene: 8.

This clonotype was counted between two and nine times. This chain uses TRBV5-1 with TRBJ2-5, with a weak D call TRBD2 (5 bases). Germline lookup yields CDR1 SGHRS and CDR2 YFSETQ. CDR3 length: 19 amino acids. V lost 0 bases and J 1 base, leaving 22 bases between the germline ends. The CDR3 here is CASSLAIAFGLHAQETQYF. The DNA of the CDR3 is TGCGCCAGCAGCTTGGCCATCGCCTTTGGACTCCACGCCCAAGAGACCCAGTACTTC.

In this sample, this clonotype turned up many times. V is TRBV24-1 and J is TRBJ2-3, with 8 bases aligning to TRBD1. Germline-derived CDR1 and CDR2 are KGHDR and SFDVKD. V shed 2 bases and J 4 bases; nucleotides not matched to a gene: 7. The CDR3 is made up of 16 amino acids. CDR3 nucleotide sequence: TGTGCCACCAGTGATTCCCCCGGGACAGGTTCAGATACGCAGTATTTT. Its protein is CATSDSPGTGSDTQYF.

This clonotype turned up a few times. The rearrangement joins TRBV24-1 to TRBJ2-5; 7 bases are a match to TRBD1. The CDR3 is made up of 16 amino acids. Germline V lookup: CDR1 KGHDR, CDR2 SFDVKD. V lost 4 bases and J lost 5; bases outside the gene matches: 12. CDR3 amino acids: CATSDIIRTGLETQYF. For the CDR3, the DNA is TGTGCCACCAGTGACATCATAAGGACAGGACTCGAGACCCAGTACTTC.